The 14 T cell receptor beta chains in this list originate from one sample, sequenced in a study of siplizumab effects on memory and regulatory T cells. These receptors have no identified antigens. Coculturing at 37°C lasted six to seven days for the mixed lymphocyte reaction cells. The method was immunoSEQ multiplex PCR; TCRdb's version includes in-frame clones alone and lacks a portion of them. Of some 9,900 clones in the sample, 46% are singletons; the top ten hold about 20%. Source material: CFSE-low (dividing) CD4+ T cells sorted from an allogeneic mixed lymphocyte reaction. The receptors shown here come from a human donor in good health; the cells came from an allogeneic mixed lymphocyte reaction.

This chain uses TRBV5-5 with TRBJ1-2; tentative D call: TRBD1 (6 bases). This CDR3 has 13 amino acids. Trimming shortened V by 5 bases and J by 7 bases, and 15 bases separated the two germline ends. Germline CDR1 reads SGHKS; CDR2 reads YYEKEE (reference sequence). The CDR3 DNA reads as TGTGCCAGCAGTACCCAGGGGAGTTCTGGCTACACCTTC. Translation gives CASSTQGSSGYTF. Complete variable domain (other parts from reference TRBV5-5 and TRBJ1-2): DAGVTQSPTHLIKTRGQQVTLRCSPISGHKSVSWYQQVLGQGPQFIFQYYEKEERGRGNFPDRFSARQFPNYSSELNVNALLLGDSALYLCASSTQGSSGYTFGSGTRLTVV.

J is TRBJ1-2 and V is TRBV5-3; 8 nucleotides align to TRBD1. TRBV5-3 has ORF status, its function being uncertain. CDR3 length: 15 amino acids. Trimming took 8 bases from V and 8 from J; bases not matched to a gene: 17. In nucleotides, the CDR3 is TGTGCCAGCAGCGGAGGACAGGGTTTCTCCTACGGCTACACCTTC. The encoded protein is CASSGGQGFSYGYTF.

This chain uses TRBV28 with TRBJ1-2; TRBD1 matches 8 bases. The CDR3 runs 16 residues. V lost 10 bases, J lost 6 bases, and 19 bases stayed unmatched. Per the germline V gene, CDR1 is MDHEN and CDR2 is SYDVKM. CDR3 region: CATRDNRRGRGNGYTF. DNA of the CDR3: TGTGCCACCAGGGATAACCGCAGGGGGCGCGGGAATGGCTACACCTTC.

This clone is medium-sized (0.01 to 0.1%) by share. This sequence joins TRBV14 and TRBJ2-3; D unresolved. The CDR3 extends over 13 amino acids. The V gene's germline CDR1 is SGHDN and CDR2 FVKESK. Trimming left V 3 bases short and J 1 base short, with 5 bases between. The CDR3 nucleotides are TGTGCCAGCAGCCAGCTTCGCACAGATACGCAGTATTTT. It encodes CASSQLRTDTQYF. Full variable domain (missing parts from reference TRBV14 and TRBJ2-3): EAGVTQFPSHSVIEKGQTVTLRCDPISGHDNLYWYRRVMGKEIKFLLHFVKESKQDESGMPNNRFLAERTGGTYSTLKVQPAELEDSGVYFCASSQLRTDTQYFGPGTRLTVL.

The chain recombines TRBV14 with TRBJ1-1; D is perhaps TRBD1 (5 bases). Germline assignment: CDR1 SGHDN and CDR2 FVKESK. The V and J ends lost 4 bases and 4 bases respectively, with 19 bases between them. The CDR3 is 16 amino acids. The CDR3 reads CASSRDLSAFGTEAFF. In DNA form, the CDR3 reads TGTGCCAGCAGCCGGGACCTCTCTGCCTTTGGCACTGAAGCTTTCTTT.

V and J are TRBV7-3 and TRBJ2-1; D remains unclear. There are 15 residues in the CDR3. Germline assignment: CDR1 SGHTA and CDR2 FQGTGA. V was clipped by 5 bases and J by 6 bases, with 17 bases between them. The DNA for the CDR3 is TGTGCCAGCAGCCAGACACCGGTCCCTGGCAATGAGCAGTTCTTC. Translation: CASSQTPVPGNEQFF.

This rearrangement joins TRBV28 to TRBJ1-5, with D maybe TRBD1 (5 bases). The V and J ends lost 8 bases and 3 bases respectively, with 14 bases between them. CDR3 length equals 14 residues. The germline gives CDR1 MDHEN, CDR2 SYDVKM. The chain's CDR3 is CASVPGGFNQPQHF. The DNA of the CDR3 is TGTGCCAGCGTTCCTGGGGGGTTCAATCAGCCCCAGCATTTT.

The chain is built from TRBV18 and TRBJ2-7; 9 bases fit TRBD1. This CDR3 is 14 amino acids long. Germline V gene data show CDR1 as KGHSH and CDR2 as LQKENI. The V segment lost 3 bases and the J segment 7 bases; nucleotides outside the gene matches: 7. CDR3 sequence reads: CASSPGQGPWEQYF. The CDR3 region has the DNA TGTGCCAGCTCACCGGGACAGGGCCCTTGGGAGCAGTACTTC.

This clone was detected a few times. The gene calls are TRBV11-3 and TRBJ2-1, with D perhaps matching TRBD2 (5 bases). The V end lost 8 bases, the J end lost 3 bases, and 20 bases lay between the germline ends. In germline, CDR1 is SGHNT, CDR2 YENEEA. CDR3 length: 16 amino acids. The CDR3 region is CASSGRRLQVYNEQFF. CDR3 DNA: TGTGCCAGCTCGGGAAGGCGGCTCCAAGTCTACAATGAGCAGTTCTTC.

The rearrangement uses TRBV7-8 and TRBJ1-5; no clear D. V shed 5 bases and J shed 9 bases, with 14 bases lying between them. Looked up from germline, CDR1 is SGHVS and CDR2 is FQNEAQ. The CDR3 totals 13 residues. The CDR3 DNA reads as TGTGCCAGCAGCGTATCACTTCAATCGCCCCAGCATTTT. It yields the protein CASSVSLQSPQHF.

V gene TRBV5-1 combines with J gene TRBJ1-1; D is uncertain. This CDR3 is 14 amino acids long. Looked up from germline, CDR1 is SGHRS and CDR2 is YFSETQ. V was trimmed by 4 bases and J by 4 bases, leaving 14 bases between them. The CDR3 loop reads CASSVDWPSTEAFF. The DNA for the CDR3 is TGCGCCAGCAGCGTCGACTGGCCGAGCACTGAAGCTTTCTTT. Drawing the rest from reference TRBV5-1 and TRBJ1-1, the complete variable domain is KAGVTQTPRYLIKTRGQQVTLSCSPISGHRSVSWYQQTPGQGLQFLFEYFSETQRNKGNFPGRFSGRQFSNSRSEMNVSTLELGDSALYLCASSVDWPSTEAFFGQGTRLTVV.

This clone was detected a few times. The chain links TRBV5-1 to TRBJ1-2; tentatively, D is TRBD1 (6 bases). This CDR3 is built from 14 residues. V lost 3 bases and J lost 6, with 15 bases in between. Germline CDR1 reads SGHRS; CDR2 reads YFSETQ. CDR3 region: CASSWDKGEHGYTF. As DNA, the CDR3 is TGCGCCAGCAGCTGGGACAAAGGAGAACATGGCTACACCTTC. The variable domain in full, completed from reference TRBV5-1 and TRBJ1-2, reads KAGVTQTPRYLIKTRGQQVTLSCSPISGHRSVSWYQQTPGQGLQFLFEYFSETQRNKGNFPGRFSGRQFSNSRSEMNVSTLELGDSALYLCASSWDKGEHGYTFGSGTRLTVV.

Within the sample, this clone is medium-sized. The rearrangement uses TRBV5-4 and TRBJ2-7; D might be TRBD2 (6 bases). V was shortened by 1 base and J by 2 bases, with 19 bases between the two germline ends. Germline V gene lookup returns CDR1 SGHNT and CDR2 YYREEE (reference sequence). The CDR3 loop spans 17 amino acids. This CDR3 reads CASSLSTKRAGAYEQYF. The DNA of the CDR3 is TGTGCCAGCAGCTTGTCAACGAAGCGGGCGGGCGCCTACGAGCAGTACTTC.

By its share, this clone is medium-sized. The V and J genes are TRBV28 and TRBJ2-7; 7 bases align to TRBD1. Germline CDR1 reads MDHEN; CDR2 reads SYDVKM. The CDR3 length is 15 residues. The V and J ends lost 2 bases and 3 bases, in that order; junction bases with no gene match: 7. CDR3 region: CASSLVGDRSYEQYF. CDR3 DNA: TGTGCCAGCAGTTTAGTGGGGGACAGAAGCTACGAGCAGTACTTC.